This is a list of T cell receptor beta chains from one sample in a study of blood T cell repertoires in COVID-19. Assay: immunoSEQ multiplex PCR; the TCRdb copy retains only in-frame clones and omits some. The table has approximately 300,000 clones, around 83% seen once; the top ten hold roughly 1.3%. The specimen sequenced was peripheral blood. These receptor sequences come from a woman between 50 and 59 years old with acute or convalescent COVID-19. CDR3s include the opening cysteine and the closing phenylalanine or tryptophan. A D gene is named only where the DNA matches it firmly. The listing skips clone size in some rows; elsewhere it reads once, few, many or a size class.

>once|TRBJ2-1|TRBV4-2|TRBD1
TGTGCCAGCAGCCAAGGGACAGGGGTAGGCGATGAGCAGTTCTTC
CASSQGTGVGDEQFF
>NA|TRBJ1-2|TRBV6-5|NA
TGTGCCAGCACCAATACAGTGGGGGGGAATGGCTACACCTTC
CASTNTVGGNGYTF
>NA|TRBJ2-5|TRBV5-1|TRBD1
TGCGCCAGCAGCTTGGGGACAGGTCAAGAGACCCAGTACTTC
CASSLGTGQETQYF
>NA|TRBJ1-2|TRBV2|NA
TGTGCCAGCAGTGATAAGGGGGCTAACTATGGCTACACCTTC
CASSDKGANYGYTF
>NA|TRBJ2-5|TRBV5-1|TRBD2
TGCGCCAGCAGCCAGGGACTAGCGGGCCAAGAGACCCAGTACTTC
CASSQGLAGQETQYF
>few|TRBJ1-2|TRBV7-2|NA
TGTGCCAGCAGCTTGGCGGTAAACTATGGCTACACCTTC
CASSLAVNYGYTF
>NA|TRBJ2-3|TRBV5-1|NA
TGCGCCAGCAGCTTGTCATGGGCTGACACAGATACGCAGTATTTT
CASSLSWADTDTQYF
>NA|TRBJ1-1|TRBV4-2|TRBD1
TGTGCCAGCGGGTGGGACAGGGATAACATTGAAGCTTTCTTT
CASGWDRDNIEAFF
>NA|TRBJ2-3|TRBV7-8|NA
TGTGCCAGCAGCCCCCCGATCGCGGGATACAGCACAGATACGCAGTATTTT
CASSPPIAGYSTDTQYF
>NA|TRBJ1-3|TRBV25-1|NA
TGTGCCAGCAGTGAATCCGGGACATCTGGGTGGGGAAACACCATATATTTT
CASSESGTSGWGNTIYF
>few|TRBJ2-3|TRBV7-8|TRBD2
TGTGCCAGCAGCTCCGGGACTAGCGGGAGCAGAGATACGCAGTATTTT
CASSSGTSGSRDTQYF
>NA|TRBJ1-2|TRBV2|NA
TGTGCCAGCAGTGCGGGCAGGGACTATGGCTACACCTTC
CASSAGRDYGYTF
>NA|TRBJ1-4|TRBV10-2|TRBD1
TGCGCCAGCAGTGAATCAAGGACAGGGTTAAATGAAAAACTGTTTTTT
CASSESRTGLNEKLFF
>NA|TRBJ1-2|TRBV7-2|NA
TGTGCCAGCAGCCGTTGGGGCGCAAACTATGGCTACACCTTC
CASSRWGANYGYTF
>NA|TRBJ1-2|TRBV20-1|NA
TGCAGTGCCGAGAACCCTTATGGCTACACCTTC
CSAENPYGYTF
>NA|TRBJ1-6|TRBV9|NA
TGTGCCAGCAGCGTTGAAAGGGGGTCACCCCTCCACTTT
CASSVERGSPLHF
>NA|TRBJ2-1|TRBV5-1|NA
TGCGCCAGCAGCTTGGAAACGGGAAATGAGCAGTTCTTC
CASSLETGNEQFF
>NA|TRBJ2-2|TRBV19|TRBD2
TGTGCCAGTAGTATCGGGCGGCGGGAGACCGGGGAGCTGTTTTTT
CASSIGRRETGELFF
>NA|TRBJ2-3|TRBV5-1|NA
TGCGCCAGCAGCTTGGATACCAGGGCAACAGATACGCAGTATTTT
CASSLDTRATDTQYF
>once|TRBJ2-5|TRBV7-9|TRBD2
TGTGCCAGCAGCTTAGGTACTAGCGGGTACCTAGGGGAGACCCAGTACTTC
CASSLGTSGYLGETQYF
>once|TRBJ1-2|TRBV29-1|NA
TGCAGCGTTCCAGGGCAGATTAATGGCTACACCTTC
CSVPGQINGYTF
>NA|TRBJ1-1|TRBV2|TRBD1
TGTGCCAGCAGGGTCTGGGGACAGGGGACTGAAGCTTTCTTT
CASRVWGQGTEAFF
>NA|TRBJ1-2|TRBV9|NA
TGTGCCAGCAGCGTAGGGGGAGAGGTAGGAGGCTACACCTTC
CASSVGGEVGGYTF
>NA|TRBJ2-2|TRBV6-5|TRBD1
TGTGCCAGCAGCCGGGACAGAAACACCGGGGAGCTGTTTTTT
CASSRDRNTGELFF
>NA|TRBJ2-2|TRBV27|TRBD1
TGTGCCAGCACCAAACAACAGGGGACCGGGGAGCTGTTTTTT
CASTKQQGTGELFF
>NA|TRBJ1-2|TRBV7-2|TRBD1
TGTGCCAGCAGCTTACGCTGGACAGGGGGCCATGGCTACACCTTC
CASSLRWTGGHGYTF
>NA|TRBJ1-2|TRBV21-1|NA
TGTGCCAGCAGCAAAGCTGAGAGGGTATATGGCTACACCTTC
CASSKAERVYGYTF
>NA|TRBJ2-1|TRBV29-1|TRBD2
TGCAGCGTTGAAGACCAGGGACTAGCGGGAGGGCTTATATCCTACAATGAGCAGTTCTTC
CSVEDQGLAGGLISYNEQFF